These 26 T cell receptor beta chains were sequenced from one sample in a study of breast tumors, draining lymph nodes, adjacent tissues. Via MiXCR, TCRdb re-called the multiplex PCR reads, giving one row per CDR3 protein. The sample comprises a few hundred thousand distinct CDR3 sequences, under 40% of which are singletons, and approximately 4% rests with the top ten. Samples came from axillary lymph nodes draining the breast cancer. Specimen: axillary lymph node tissue. All receptors derive from a female donor with breast cancer. Some clones in this sample may be carry-over from other donors' samples.

This clonotype was picked up many times. The V and J genes are TRBV12-3 or TRBV12-4 and TRBJ2-7; D gene ambiguous. V was clipped by 5 bases and J by 1 base, with 15 bases between them. The CDR3 totals 15 residues. The CDR3 nucleotides are TGTGCCAGCAGTCCCCGGGTCAGTAGGTCCTACGAGCAGTACTTC. This codes for CASSPRVSRSYEQYF.

This clonotype was seen a single time. The chain has TRBV6-2 or TRBV6-3 and TRBJ1-5; D uncertain. Germline loops: CDR1 MNHEY, CDR2 SVGEGT. This CDR3 has 15 amino acids. The V end lost 0 bases, the J end lost 0 bases, and 6 bases lay between the germline ends. The CDR3 nucleotides are TGTGCCAGCAGTTACTCGGGCAGTAGCAATCAGCCCCAGCATTTT. Protein product: CASSYSGSSNQPQHF.

This clonotype was detected ten times or more. Here the CDR3 DNA reads TGTGCCAGCAGTACAGTGTACGAGCAGTACTTC. It encodes CASSTVYEQYF. The chain uses TRBV2 and TRBJ2-7; no reliable D call. Trimming shortened V by 5 bases and J by 4 bases, and 6 bases separated the two germline ends. This CDR3 has 11 residues. CDR1 SNHLY and CDR2 FYNNEI come from the germline V gene.

V and J are TRBV6-1 and TRBJ1-5; D possibly corresponds to TRBD1 (6 bases). Germline values: CDR1 MNHNS, CDR2 SASEGT. Trimming removed 7 bases at V and 2 bases at J, with 9 bases between. The CDR3 contains 13 residues. CDR3: CASNRQGNQPQHF. CDR3 nucleotide sequence: TGTGCCAGCAACCGACAGGGCAATCAGCCCCAGCATTTT.

With regard to this clonotype: A read error may be the cause here, since a much bigger clone is one base away. This sequence joins TRBV20-1 and TRBJ2-3, with 9 bases identical to TRBD2. The CDR3 runs 15 residues. Germline CDR1 and CDR2: DFQATT and SNEGSKA (reference sequence). In nucleotides, the CDR3 is TGCAGTGCCATGAATGGACTAGCGTTAACAGGTACGCAGTATTTT. As protein: CSAMNGLALTGTQYF.

The table lists this clonotype with many counts. The chain employs TRBV20-1 and TRBJ2-1; D may match TRBD1 or TRBD2 (5 bases each). CDR1 is DFQATT and CDR2 is SNEGSKA in the germline V gene (reference sequence). CDR3 length: 11 amino acids. Trimming stripped 0 bases from V and 9 bases from J, with 6 bases between. CDR3: CSAREGVEQFF. For the CDR3, the DNA is TGCAGTGCTAGAGAGGGGGTTGAGCAGTTCTTC.

This clonotype was seen only a few times. J is TRBJ1-1 and V is TRBV11-2; 10 bases are a match to TRBD1. The germline gives CDR1 SGHAT, CDR2 FQNNGV. This CDR3 comprises 14 residues. V shed 6 bases, J shed 3 bases, and the junction held 4 bases outside the gene matches. The CDR3 DNA follows: TGTGCCAGCAGGCGGGACAGGGGCTACACTGAAGCTTTCTTT. Its protein product is CASRRDRGYTEAFF.

The chain has TRBV2 and TRBJ2-5, with TRBD2 matching over 14 bases. Trimming cost V 6 bases and J 7 bases; bases outside gene matches: 7. Germline lookup yields CDR1 SNHLY and CDR2 FYNNEI. CDR3 length: 15 residues. Here the CDR3 reads CASSVIGLAGGTQYF. The CDR3 DNA follows: TGTGCCAGCAGCGTAATAGGACTAGCGGGGGGGACCCAGTACTTC.

This clonotype was seen many times. This chain joins TRBV11-3 and TRBJ1-2; 7 bases line up with TRBD1. This CDR3 is 14 amino acids long. In germline, CDR1 is SGHNT, CDR2 YENEEA. V dropped 5 bases and J dropped 7; count of bases not matched to a gene: 10. The CDR3 bases are TGTGCCAGCAGCAAAGGGGACAGAAAATTTGGCTACACCTTC. Encoded protein: CASSKGDRKFGYTF. Using reference TRBV11-3 and TRBJ1-2 for the parts outside the CDR3, the full variable domain is EAGVVQSPRYKIIEKKQPVAFWCNPISGHNTLYWYLQNLGQGPELLIRYENEEAVDDSQLPKDRFSAERLKGVDSTLKIQPAELGDSAVYLCASSKGDRKFGYTFGSGTRLTVV.

At least ten counts were recorded for this clonotype. The V and J genes are TRBV6-5 and TRBJ2-2; 9 bases align to TRBD1. Losses at the gene ends were 10 bases for V and 5 bases for J; bases not matched to a gene: 11. Germline CDR1 MNHEY, CDR2 SVGAGI. CDR3 length: 15 residues. CDR3 sequence: CATQWDRESTGELFF. The CDR3 DNA reads as TGTGCCACTCAGTGGGACAGGGAGAGTACCGGGGAGCTGTTTTTT.

This clonotype was recorded at least ten times. The J gene is TRBJ2-3, the V gene TRBV19; 9 bases agree with TRBD2. V was clipped by 4 bases and J by 5 bases; unmatched bases: 7. From germline, CDR1 is LNHDA and CDR2 SQIVND (reference sequence). CDR3 size: 15 residues. The CDR3 sequence: CASSNGGRARDTQYF. The CDR3 DNA reads TGTGCCAGTAGTAACGGCGGGAGGGCCAGAGATACGCAGTATTTT.

This clonotype was counted many times. The CDR3, as DNA: TGTGCCAGCACCCTAGCGGGAGGGCCCCCCTCGGATGAGCAGTTCTTC. Amino acids: CASTLAGGPPSDEQFF. The chain has TRBV7-9 and TRBJ2-1; 12 bases agree with TRBD2. The CDR3 has 16 residues. Germline CDR1 reads SEHNR; CDR2 reads FQNEAQ (reference sequence). V lost 7 bases to trimming and J lost 8 bases; unmatched junction nucleotides: 12.

This clonotype occurred a few times. A much larger clone lies a single base off, so this may be a read error. This chain joins TRBV5-5 and TRBJ2-7; the D gene is possibly TRBD1 (7 bases). The CDR3 consists of 14 residues. Trimming pared 0 bases from V and 7 bases from J, leaving 14 bases between. Germline V gene sequence: CDR1 SGHKS, CDR2 YYEKEE (reference sequence). The CDR3 region is CASSLVSGGREQYF. The CDR3 DNA follows: TGTGCCAGCAGCTTGGTGTCAGGGGGGAGGGAGCAGTACTTC.

The chain links TRBV7-2 to TRBJ1-6; 7 bases align to TRBD1. There are 19 residues in the CDR3. The germline V gene encodes CDR1 SGHTA and CDR2 FQGNSA. The V gene end was trimmed by 6 bases and the J gene end by 7 bases; junction bases not matched to a gene: 21. CDR3: CASRNQGGNTGTDNSPLHF. CDR3 DNA sequence: TGTGCCAGCAGAAATCAGGGGGGGAACACCGGGACGGACAATTCACCCCTCCACTTT.

This clonotype was counted at least ten times. The J gene is TRBJ2-5, the V gene TRBV2; 13 positions match TRBD2. The trim removed 4 bases at V and 3 bases at J, leaving 5 bases unmatched. This CDR3 region has 16 residues. CDR1 SNHLY and CDR2 FYNNEI come from the germline V gene. The CDR3 nucleotides read TGTGCCAGCAGTGGACGAGGACTAGCGGGAGAAGAGACCCAGTACTTC. Protein product: CASSGRGLAGEETQYF.

Ten or more counts support this clonotype. The CDR3 coding sequence is TGTGCCAGCAGCCCCTGGACTAGCGGGAGTAAAGAGACCCAGTACTTC. Translated: CASSPWTSGSKETQYF. V gene TRBV7-9 combines with J gene TRBJ2-5; 13 nucleotides agree with TRBD2. J lost 3 bases, V lost 5 bases, and 6 bases had no gene match. This CDR3 region has 16 residues. Germline CDR1 and CDR2: SEHNR and FQNEAQ (reference sequence).

This CDR3 reads CASGTTVTRTEAFF. The CDR3 nucleotides are TGTGCTAGTGGGACGACAGTTACGAGGACTGAAGCTTTCTTT. V is TRBV12-5 and J is TRBJ1-1, with a weak D call TRBD1 (5 bases). The CDR3 is 14 residues long. With 6 bases removed from V and 5 bases from J, the gap between germline ends came to 16 bases. Germline-derived CDR1 and CDR2 are LGHNT and FRNRAP.

The chain joins TRBV5-4 to TRBJ1-5; D is possibly TRBD1 (6 bases). The CDR3 length is 15 residues. Trimming removed 0 bases from V and 3 bases from J, with 10 bases in between. In germline, CDR1 is SGHNT, CDR2 YYREEE (reference sequence). The CDR3 spells CASSLGGRFNQPQHF. The CDR3 DNA reads as TGTGCCAGCAGCTTGGGGGGGCGCTTCAATCAGCCCCAGCATTTT.

This clonotype was seen many times. The gene calls are TRBV14 and TRBJ1-3; TRBD1 matches 7 bases. The CDR3 has 17 residues. The ends lost 1 base at V and 0 bases at J; junction bases unmatched: 6. Germline V gene sequence: CDR1 SGHDN, CDR2 FVKESK. CDR3: CASSQGTGWDSGNTIYF. The CDR3 region has the DNA TGTGCCAGCAGCCAAGGGACAGGATGGGACTCTGGAAACACCATATATTTT. The full variable domain, in which reference TRBV14 and TRBJ1-3 provide the parts outside the CDR3, is EAGVTQFPSHSVIEKGQTVTLRCDPISGHDNLYWYRRVMGKEIKFLLHFVKESKQDESGMPNNRFLAERTGGTYSTLKVQPAELEDSGVYFCASSQGTGWDSGNTIYFGEGSWLTVV.

This clonotype appeared many times. The rearrangement links TRBV9 to TRBJ1-2; TRBD1 agrees at 9 bases. This CDR3 comprises 14 residues. With V trimmed by 4 bases and J by 4 bases, 5 bases remained unmatched. In germline, CDR1 is SGDLS, CDR2 YYNGEE. CDR3 sequence (DNA): TGTGCCAGCAGCAAACCGGGACAGGGCTATGGCTACACCTTC. Translation: CASSKPGQGYGYTF. Supplemented by reference TRBV9 and TRBJ1-2, the full variable domain reads DSGVTQTPKHLITATGQRVTLRCSPRSGDLSVYWYQQSLDQGLQFLIQYYNGEERAKGNILERFSAQQFPDLHSELNLSSLELGDSALYFCASSKPGQGYGYTFGSGTRLTVV.

A few counts support this clonotype. This may come from a read error, since a much larger clone is one base off. This is likely a read error, given that the CDR3 carries no conserved phenylalanine or tryptophan at its end. The genes are TRBV7-9 and TRBJ1-2; perhaps TRBD1 as D (6 bases). Germline V gene sequence: CDR1 SEHNR, CDR2 FQNEAQ (reference sequence). Trimming removed 0 bases at V and 6 bases at J, with 11 bases between. This CDR3 is 14 amino acids long. The CDR3 region has the DNA TGTGCCAGCAGCTTAGCTGTCCGACAGGATGGCTACACCCTC. Its translation is CASSLAVRQDGYTL.

The chain recombines TRBV20-1 with TRBJ2-1, with 7 bases identical to TRBD2. Unmatched junction bases numbered 6, after V lost 0 bases and J lost 1 base. The CDR3 has 16 amino acids. Germline CDR1 and CDR2: DFQATT and SNEGSKA (reference sequence). CDR3 sequence reads: CSAREQRDKSYNEQFF. CDR3 DNA sequence: TGCAGTGCTAGAGAACAGCGGGATAAGTCCTACAATGAGCAGTTCTTC.

This clonotype appeared many times. This chain uses TRBV7-2 with TRBJ1-2; TRBD1 might be the D (6 bases). This CDR3 is 15 amino acids long. Between the trimmed V and J ends, which lost 1 base and 6 bases, there was a span of 15 bases. From germline, CDR1 is SGHTA and CDR2 FQGNSA. CDR3 sequence reads: CASSLEARGRDGYTF. The CDR3 region has the DNA TGTGCCAGCAGCTTAGAGGCCAGGGGAAGGGATGGCTACACCTTC.

This clonotype was seen a handful of times. The gene calls are TRBV5-1 and TRBJ2-5; D may be TRBD2 (6 bases). Deletions cut 4 bases from V and 0 bases from J, with 10 bases between. The CDR3 is 14 residues long. CDR1 and CDR2 (germline): SGHRS, YFSETQ. CDR3 protein: CASSAGGNQETQYF. The CDR3 bases are TGCGCCAGCAGCGCCGGGGGAAACCAAGAGACCCAGTACTTC.

V gene TRBV20-1 combines with J gene TRBJ1-5, with unresolved D. Germline V gives CDR1 DFQATT, CDR2 SNEGSKA (reference sequence). The CDR3 is 15 amino acids. V was shortened by 3 bases and J by 4 bases, with 16 bases between the two germline ends. CDR3 sequence reads: CSARGQSTDNQPQHF. Written as DNA, the CDR3 is TGCAGTGCTAGGGGCCAAAGCACAGATAATCAGCCCCAGCATTTT.

This clonotype was counted a few times. The chain has TRBV11-3 and TRBJ2-6, with TRBD1 identical over 12 bases. The CDR3 runs 17 residues. CDR1 is SGHNT, CDR2 YENEEA, per germline. V trimming: 5 bases; J trimming: 4 bases; junction bases outside the gene matches: 6. Here the CDR3 reads CASSPGQGASGANVLTF. CDR3 bases: TGTGCCAGCAGCCCGGGACAGGGGGCGTCCGGGGCCAACGTCCTGACTTTC.